This T cell receptor beta chain was sequenced during a study of T-cell reconstitution after alpha-beta-depleted transplantation in children. Study outcomes and limitations: The authors attributed T-cell counts and diversity one year after transplant mostly to newly produced T cells.

Note on this clonotype: Its antigen is not known.

The CDR3 has 13 amino acids. V gave up 10 bases and J gave up 7 bases; unmatched junction bases: 7. Germline V lookup: CDR1 SGHKS, CDR2 YYEKEE (reference sequence). Preparation of the TCRbeta library involved a method that used unique molecular identifiers. TCRdb itself ran the PCR reads through MiXCR, one entry per CDR3 protein. The sample has roughly 570,000 distinct CDR3 sequences, roughly 27% seen once. Here the sequenced sample was PBMCs, taken before TCRalphabeta/CD19-depleted stem cell transplant. The chain is built from TRBV5-5 and TRBJ1-6; 8 positions agree with TRBD1. The TCR was taken from a boy under two years old with Wiskott-Aldrich syndrome, due to receive a stem cell transplant. CDR3: CAGGQGRNSPLHF. CDR3 nucleotide sequence: TGTGCCGGCGGACAGGGACGGAATTCACCCCTCCACTTT.